The next 8 T cell receptor beta chains were all read from a single sample in a study of blood T cell repertoires in COVID-19. This table comes from immunoSEQ multiplex PCR, and its TCRdb copy is limited to in-frame clones, with some not included. The sample has some 130,000 clones, about 90% seen once. Sequencing was carried out using peripheral blood. All receptors come from a man aged 50-59 years with active COVID-19.

The gene calls are TRBV7-2 and TRBJ1-2; D is possibly TRBD1 (6 bases). Germline CDR1 SGHTA, CDR2 FQGNSA. The length of the CDR3 is 13 residues. V dropped 7 bases and J dropped 5 bases, with 14 bases sitting between them. CDR3 sequence reads: CASILPGEYGYTF. CDR3 in DNA: TGTGCCAGCATTCTCCCAGGGGAATATGGCTACACCTTC.

The rearrangement links TRBV4-1 to TRBJ2-5; TRBD2 agrees at 12 bases. Germline CDR1 and CDR2: MGHRA and YSYEKL. This CDR3 is built from 16 residues. The ends lost 5 bases at V and 5 bases at J; junction bases unmatched: 9. The CDR3 loop is CASSYPGTSGGETQYF. The CDR3 nucleotides read TGCGCCAGCAGCTATCCTGGCACTAGCGGGGGGGAGACCCAGTACTTC.

The V call is TRBV6-6, the J call TRBJ1-3; 8 bases align to TRBD1. V trimming: 6 bases; J trimming: 3 bases; junction bases outside the gene matches: 22. CDR1 is MNHNY, CDR2 SVGAGI, per germline (reference sequence). This CDR3 spans 20 amino acids. For the CDR3, the DNA is TGTGCCAGCAGCCGGTCCCCGCTACTCTCCGGGACAGGTGGTGGAAACACCATATATTTT. Translated, it gives CASSRSPLLSGTGGGNTIYF.

The V call is TRBV6-2 or TRBV6-3, the J call TRBJ2-4, with D unclear. Trimming removed 1 base from V and 0 bases from J, with 10 bases in between. The CDR3 has 16 residues. Looked up from germline, CDR1 is MNHEY and CDR2 is SVGEGT. CDR3 loop: CASSYLVGLAKNIQYF. CDR3 nucleotide sequence: TGTGCCAGCAGTTACTTGGTGGGCCTAGCCAAAAACATTCAGTACTTC.

The rearrangement links TRBV9 to TRBJ2-5, with a weak D call TRBD1 (5 bases). V gave up 2 bases and J gave up 1 base, with 9 bases separating them. Germline V CDR1 and CDR2: SGDLS, YYNGEE. This CDR3 spans 14 amino acids. CDR3 amino acids: CASSVTDVQETQYF. CDR3 DNA: TGTGCCAGCAGCGTGACAGACGTCCAAGAGACCCAGTACTTC.

The rearrangement joins TRBV5-8 to TRBJ1-1; D might be TRBD1 (5 bases). The ends were cut back, 0 bases at V and 2 bases at J, with 11 bases in the middle. Germline lookup yields CDR1 SGHTS and CDR2 YDEGEE. The CDR3 runs to 15 residues. The CDR3 nucleotides read TGTGCCAGCAGCTTGGGATCGACAGTAAACACTGAAGCTTTCTTT. Encoded protein: CASSLGSTVNTEAFF. Looking up the rest from reference TRBV5-8 and TRBJ1-1 gives the full variable domain: EAGVTQSPTHLIKTRGQQATLRCSPISGHTSVYWYQQALGLGLQFLLWYDEGEERNRGNFPPRFSGRQFPNYSSELNVNALELEDSALYLCASSLGSTVNTEAFFGQGTRLTVV.

This clone was seen at least ten times. This chain joins TRBV10-3 and TRBJ1-2, with D maybe TRBD1 (5 bases). Germline V lookup: CDR1 ENHRY, CDR2 SYGVKD. The length of the CDR3 is 13 residues. V was clipped by 10 bases and J by 4 bases, with 16 bases between them. CDR3 DNA: TGTGCCACCCAAGAGGCAGGGCTCTATGGCTACACCTTC. Encoded protein: CATQEAGLYGYTF.

The genes are TRBV19 and TRBJ1-5; 7 bases map to TRBD1. V shed 4 bases, J shed 2 bases, and the junction held 2 bases outside the gene matches. This CDR3 comprises 14 residues. CDR1 is LNHDA and CDR2 is SQIVND in the germline V gene (reference sequence). This chain's CDR3 is CASSTTGGNQPQHF. In DNA form, the CDR3 reads TGTGCCAGTAGTACCACAGGGGGCAATCAGCCCCAGCATTTT.